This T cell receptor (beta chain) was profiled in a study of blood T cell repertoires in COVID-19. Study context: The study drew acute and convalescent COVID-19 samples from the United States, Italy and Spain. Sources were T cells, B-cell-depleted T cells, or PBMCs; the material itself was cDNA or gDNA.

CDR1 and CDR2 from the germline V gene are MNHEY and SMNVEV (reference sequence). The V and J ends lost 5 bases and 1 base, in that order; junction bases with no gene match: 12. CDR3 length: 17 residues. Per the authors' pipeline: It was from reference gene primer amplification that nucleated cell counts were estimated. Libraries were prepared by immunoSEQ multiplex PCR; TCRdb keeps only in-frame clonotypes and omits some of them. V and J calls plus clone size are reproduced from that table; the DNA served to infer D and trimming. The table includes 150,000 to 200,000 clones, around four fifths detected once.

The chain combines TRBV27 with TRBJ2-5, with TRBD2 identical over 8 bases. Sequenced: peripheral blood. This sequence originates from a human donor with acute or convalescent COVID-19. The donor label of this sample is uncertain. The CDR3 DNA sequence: TGTGCCAGCAGTCTCAGTCGACTAGCGATGGGCCAAGAGACCCAGTACTTC. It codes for CASSLSRLAMGQETQYF.